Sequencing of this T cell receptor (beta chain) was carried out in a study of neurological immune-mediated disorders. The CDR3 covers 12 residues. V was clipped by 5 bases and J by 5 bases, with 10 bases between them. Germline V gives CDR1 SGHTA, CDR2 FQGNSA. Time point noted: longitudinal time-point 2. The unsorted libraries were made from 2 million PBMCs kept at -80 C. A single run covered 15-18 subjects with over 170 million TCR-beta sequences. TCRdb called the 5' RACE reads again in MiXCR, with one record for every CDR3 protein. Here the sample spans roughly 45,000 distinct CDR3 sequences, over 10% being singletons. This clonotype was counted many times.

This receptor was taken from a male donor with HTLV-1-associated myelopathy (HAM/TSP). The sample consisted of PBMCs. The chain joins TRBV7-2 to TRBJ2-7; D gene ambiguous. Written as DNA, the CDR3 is TGTGCCAGCAGCCCTCGTCCGCACGAGCAGTACTTC. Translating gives CASSPRPHEQYF.